This T cell receptor (beta chain) was sequenced during a study of human thymus T cells. Thymus tissue was removed during corrective cardiac surgery. Immunologically healthy infants in Finland undergoing congenital heart defect surgery were the donors. Overall study findings and caveats: Among unrelated individuals, related research reported thymic repertoires that overlapped highly. Among thymic and blood repertoires, usage of V and J genes appeared biased.

Generated by immunoSEQ multiplex PCR, the TCRdb table keeps only in-frame clones and is missing some. This sample carries around 70,000 clones, 95% of them seen once, and the ten largest clones take 0.03% to 0.035%. The ends lost 2 bases at V and 2 bases at J; junction bases unmatched: 8. Per the germline V gene, CDR1 is SGHTA and CDR2 is FQGNSA. The CDR3 is 16 amino acids. This clone occurred once. Its target is unknown. This receptor was taken from a girl under two years old with a congenital heart defect but otherwise immunologically healthy. V and J are TRBV7-2 and TRBJ2-7, with 8 bases lining up with TRBD1. Sequenced: thymus tissue. Here the CDR3 DNA reads TGTGCCAGCAGCTTATCCCGACAGGGGTGCCCCTACGAGCAGTACTTC. Protein sequence: CASSLSRQGCPYEQYF.